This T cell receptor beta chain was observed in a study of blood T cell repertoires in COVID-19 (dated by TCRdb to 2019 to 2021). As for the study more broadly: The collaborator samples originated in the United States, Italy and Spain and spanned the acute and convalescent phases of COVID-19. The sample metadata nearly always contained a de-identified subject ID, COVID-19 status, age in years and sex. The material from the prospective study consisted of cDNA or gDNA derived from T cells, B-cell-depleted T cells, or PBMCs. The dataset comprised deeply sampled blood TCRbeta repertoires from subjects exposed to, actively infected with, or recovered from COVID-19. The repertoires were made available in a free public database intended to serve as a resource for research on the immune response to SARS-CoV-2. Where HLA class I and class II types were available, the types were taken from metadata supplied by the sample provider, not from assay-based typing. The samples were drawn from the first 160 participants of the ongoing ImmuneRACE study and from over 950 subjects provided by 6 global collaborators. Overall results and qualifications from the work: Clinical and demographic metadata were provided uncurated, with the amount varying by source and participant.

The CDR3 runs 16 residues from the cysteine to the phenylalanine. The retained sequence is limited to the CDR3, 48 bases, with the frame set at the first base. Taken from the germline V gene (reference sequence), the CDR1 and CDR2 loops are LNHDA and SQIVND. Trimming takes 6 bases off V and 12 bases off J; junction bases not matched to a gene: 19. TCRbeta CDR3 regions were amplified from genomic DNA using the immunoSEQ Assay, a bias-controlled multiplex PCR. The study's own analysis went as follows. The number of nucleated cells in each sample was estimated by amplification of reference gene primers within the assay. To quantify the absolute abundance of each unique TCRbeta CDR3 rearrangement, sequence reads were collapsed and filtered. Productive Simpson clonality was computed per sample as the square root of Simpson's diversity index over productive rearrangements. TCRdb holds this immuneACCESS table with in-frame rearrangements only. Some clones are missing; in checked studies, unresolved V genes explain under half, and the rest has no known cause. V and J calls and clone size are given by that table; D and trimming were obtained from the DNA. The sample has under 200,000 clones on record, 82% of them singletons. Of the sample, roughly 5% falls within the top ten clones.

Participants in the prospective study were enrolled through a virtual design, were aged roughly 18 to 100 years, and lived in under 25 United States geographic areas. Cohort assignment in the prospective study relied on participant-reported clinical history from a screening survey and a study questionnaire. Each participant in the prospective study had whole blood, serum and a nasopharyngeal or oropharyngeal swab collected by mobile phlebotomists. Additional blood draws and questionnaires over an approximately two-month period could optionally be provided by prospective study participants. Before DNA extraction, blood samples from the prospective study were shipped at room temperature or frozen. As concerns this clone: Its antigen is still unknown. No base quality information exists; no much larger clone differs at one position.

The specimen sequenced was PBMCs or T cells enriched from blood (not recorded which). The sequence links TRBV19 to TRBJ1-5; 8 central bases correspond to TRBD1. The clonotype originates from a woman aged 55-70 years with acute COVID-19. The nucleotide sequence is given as TGTGCCAGTAGGAAAGAGACAGGGGAGGCGGCGGGTGTCCAGCATTTT. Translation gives CASRKETGEAAGVQHF.